Listed here is a single TCR beta chain. Its antigen is unknown. Profiling relied on immunoSEQ multiplex PCR, and the TCRdb table lists in-frame clones only, not all of them. The table shows roughly 380,000 clones, with approximately 90% occurring only once. The entry originates in a study of Ad26.COV2.S vaccination and SARS-CoV-2 variants. Study conclusions and caveats: Non-spike TCR breadth showed similarity between vaccine and placebo recipients. Analyses that measured TCR breadth and depth may have underestimated total T cell responses.

Germline V CDR1 and CDR2: LGHDT, YNNKEL (reference sequence). The CDR3 is made up of 13 amino acids. V was trimmed by 4 bases and J by 2 bases, leaving 8 bases between them. The chain carries TRBV3-1 (or the pseudogene TRBV3-2) and TRBJ2-5; D call uncertain. The TCR comes from a human donor who had recovered from COVID-19. Source: peripheral blood, taken after recovery from COVID-19. CDR3 residues: CASSPPLQETQYF. As DNA, the CDR3 is TGTGCCAGCAGCCCGCCCCTGCAAGAGACCCAGTACTTC.